A single sample gave rise to the 2 T cell receptor beta chains below, sequenced in a study of cytomegalovirus exposure and HLA in healthy donors. The PCR was carried out with 60 Vbeta primers and 13 Jbeta primers. TCRdb's copy holds only in-frame clones and misses some; the assay was immunoSEQ multiplex PCR. The sample consists of 200,000 to 250,000 clones, around four fifths of them appearing once. What was sequenced was PBMCs. The receptors were sampled from a woman in her 40s in good health and CMV-seronegative.

The V call is TRBV7-9, the J call TRBJ2-5, with D possibly matching TRBD2 (6 bases). The closer fit of TRBJ2-7 to the DNA end suggests the J call may be wrong. Germline assignment: CDR1 SEHNR and CDR2 FQNEAQ (reference sequence). This CDR3 has 11 amino acids. The CDR3 DNA follows: TGTGCCAGTGCGGAGGGCTACGAGCAGTACTTC. Residues: CASAEGYEQYF.

V and J are TRBV28 and TRBJ1-2; D is ambiguous. This CDR3 has 11 residues. Germline V CDR1 and CDR2: MDHEN, SYDVKM. Deletions cut 3 bases from V and 8 bases from J, with 7 bases between. The CDR3 DNA follows: TGTGCCAGCAGTTTGGGCTTGGGCTACACCTTC. Translation gives CASSLGLGYTF.